The T cell receptor (beta chain) described here comes from a study of OX40 agonist ivuxolimab in advanced cancers. CDR1 is SQVTM, CDR2 ANQGSEA, per germline. V lost 5 bases and J 2 bases, leaving 13 bases between the germline ends. This CDR3 is 13 amino acids long. TCRdb keeps only in-frame clones here, not all; method: immunoSEQ multiplex PCR. The data hold approximately 50,000 clones, with about 83% observed a single time. The sequence derives from an adult with an advanced solid tumor such as melanoma, head and neck, liver or kidney cancer. Sequencing was performed on CD4+ or CD8+ T cells sorted from blood, taken in a trial of the OX40 agonist ivuxolimab. The rearrangement uses TRBV29-1 and TRBJ2-7; D is possibly TRBD1 or TRBD2 (5 bases each). The CDR3 reads CSVCRDAPYEQYF. Written as DNA, the CDR3 is TGCAGCGTTTGCCGGGACGCCCCCTACGAGCAGTACTTC.